This T cell receptor beta chain was identified during a study of blood T cell repertoires in COVID-19. Overall study: COVID-19 samples collected from the United States, Italy and Spain covered acute and convalescent phases. Sources were T cells, B-cell-depleted T cells, or PBMCs; the material itself was cDNA or gDNA.

The CDR3 extends over 13 amino acids. V was trimmed by 0 bases and J by 9 bases, leaving 10 bases between them. Per the germline V gene, CDR1 is SGHRS and CDR2 is YFSETQ. The authors' processing: Amplification of reference gene primers provided the estimated nucleated cell counts. Some clones are missing from TCRdb's copy, which holds only in-frame ones; the method was immunoSEQ multiplex PCR. The V and J calls and the clone size are those of that table, but D and trimming were determined from the DNA. The sample has about 210,000 clones, under 95% seen once. The sample consisted of peripheral blood. The chain employs TRBV5-1 and TRBJ1-3; D possibly corresponds to TRBD1 (6 bases). This clonotype was sampled from a man aged 30-40 years with acute or convalescent COVID-19. The CDR3 loop is CASSLDIRGTIYF. The CDR3, as DNA: TGCGCCAGCAGCTTGGACATCAGGGGCACCATATATTTT.